This entry lists 21 T cell receptor beta chains sequenced from one sample in a study of blood T cell repertoires in COVID-19. TCRdb keeps only in-frame clones here, not all; method: immunoSEQ multiplex PCR. The top ten hold 4% of the sample, which has fewer than 300,000 clones, 88% seen once. The sample consisted of peripheral blood. The receptors derive from a man between 60 and 70 years old who had recovered from COVID-19.

This clone appeared once. The chain links TRBV2 to TRBJ1-1, with D maybe TRBD1 (6 bases). Germline V CDR1 and CDR2: SNHLY, FYNNEI. The V end lost 4 bases, the J end lost 3 bases, and 15 bases lay between the germline ends. The CDR3 totals 15 residues. The CDR3 DNA reads TGTGCCAGCAGTGTGGGCGCGGGGGCACACACTGAAGCTTTCTTT. Translating it yields CASSVGAGAHTEAFF.

This clone was observed a handful of times. The chain couples TRBV5-1 to TRBJ2-7, with a weak D call TRBD2 (6 bases). The germline V and J ends were trimmed by 4 bases and 10 bases, with 12 bases remaining between them. Germline CDR1 reads SGHRS; CDR2 reads YFSETQ. CDR3 length equals 11 residues. The CDR3 region has the DNA TGCGCCAGCAGCACTGGCGGACTACAGTACTTC. Protein product: CASSTGGLQYF.

This chain uses TRBV6-1 with TRBJ2-7, with 10 bases that match TRBD2. The CDR3 consists of 16 residues. Germline CDR1 reads MNHNS; CDR2 reads SASEGT. V dropped 4 bases and J dropped 3; count of bases not matched to a gene: 9. In DNA form, the CDR3 reads TGTGCCAGCAGTGGCCCACTAGCGGGGAAAGACTACGAGCAGTACTTC. This sequence encodes CASSGPLAGKDYEQYF.

This clone has a handful of counts. The J gene is TRBJ2-5, the V gene TRBV9, with a tentative D call TRBD2 (5 bases). Germline V gives CDR1 SGDLS, CDR2 YYNGEE. V was cut by 4 bases and J by 1 base, with 17 bases left in between. The CDR3 is made up of 16 amino acids. The DNA for the CDR3 is TGTGCCAGCAGCCCACGCCCAGCGGTACCCCAAGAGACCCAGTACTTC. Protein sequence: CASSPRPAVPQETQYF. The full variable domain, with the rest looked up from reference TRBV9 and TRBJ2-5, is DSGVTQTPKHLITATGQRVTLRCSPRSGDLSVYWYQQSLDQGLQFLIQYYNGEERAKGNILERFSAQQFPDLHSELNLSSLELGDSALYFCASSPRPAVPQETQYFGPGTRLLVL.

J is TRBJ2-7 and V is TRBV6-5, with 12 bases identical to TRBD1. In germline, CDR1 is MNHEY, CDR2 SVGAGI. The V and J ends lost 1 base and 4 bases, in that order; junction bases with no gene match: 5. The CDR3 sequence is 16 residues long. The CDR3 here is CASSYFGTGGGYEQYF. The CDR3, as DNA: TGTGCCAGCAGTTACTTCGGGACAGGGGGCGGGTACGAGCAGTACTTC.

This clone was picked up a small number of times. V usage is TRBV5-5 and J usage is TRBJ2-7; D perhaps matches TRBD1 (5 bases). The CDR3 runs 13 residues. The germline gives CDR1 SGHKS, CDR2 YYEKEE (reference sequence). Trimming cost V 6 bases and J 3 bases, with 13 bases left between them. CDR3 sequence: CASNNAGIYEQYF. The CDR3 DNA is TGTGCCAGCAATAATGCAGGGATCTACGAGCAGTACTTC. The full variable domain, completed using reference TRBV5-5 and TRBJ2-7, is DAGVTQSPTHLIKTRGQQVTLRCSPISGHKSVSWYQQVLGQGPQFIFQYYEKEERGRGNFPDRFSARQFPNYSSELNVNALLLGDSALYLCASNNAGIYEQYFGPGTRLTVT.

The chain combines TRBV30 with TRBJ1-3; TRBD1 matches at 9 bases. Germline V gene sequence: CDR1 GTSNPN, CDR2 SVGIG (reference sequence). The CDR3 runs to 15 residues. V lost 5 bases to trimming and J lost 2 bases; unmatched junction nucleotides: 7. The CDR3 region has the DNA TGTGCCTGGGTCACAGGGGGCTGGGCTGGAAACACCATATATTTT. Its translation is CAWVTGGWAGNTIYF.

This clone is a singleton in its sample. The rearrangement links TRBV19 to TRBJ2-3, with TRBD1 identical over 12 bases. This CDR3 contains 15 residues. Unmatched junction bases numbered 3, after V lost 3 bases and J lost 5 bases. From germline, CDR1 is LNHDA and CDR2 SQIVND (reference sequence). The CDR3 DNA is TGTGCCAGTAGTATTGGGGACAGGGGGCAAGATACGCAGTATTTT. Translating gives CASSIGDRGQDTQYF.

Note on this clone: The sample carries other DNA sequences with the same CDR3. The chain carries TRBV4-2 and TRBJ2-1; TRBD2 matches at 7 bases. With V trimmed by 1 base and J by 9 bases, 3 bases remained unmatched. This CDR3 is 13 amino acids long. Germline CDR1 LGHNA, CDR2 YNFKEQ. CDR3 nucleotides: TGTGCCAGCAGCCAAGTGGGCGGGGGTGAGCAGTTCTTC. Its translation: CASSQVGGGEQFF.

This clone showed up just a few times. The chain employs TRBV6-4 and TRBJ2-2; no clear D gene. This CDR3 contains 13 residues. The ends were cut back, 8 bases at V and 4 bases at J, with 11 bases in the middle. CDR1 and CDR2 from the germline V gene are MRHNA and SNTAGT. Written as DNA, the CDR3 is TGTGCCAGCGGTTCGCATAGCACCGGGGAGCTGTTTTTT. Translating it yields CASGSHSTGELFF.

V and J are TRBV12-5 and TRBJ2-1; D is uncertain. Looked up from germline, CDR1 is LGHNT and CDR2 is FRNRAP. CDR3 length: 13 residues. Trimming took off 6 bases at V and 9 bases at J, with 15 bases between the two ends. CDR3 in amino acids: CASGLDFISEQFF. CDR3 in DNA: TGTGCTAGTGGCCTAGATTTCATTAGTGAGCAGTTCTTC.

This sequence joins TRBV27 and TRBJ1-2; 9 nucleotides match TRBD1. Trimming at V came to 3 bases and at J to 8 bases, leaving 10 bases not matched to a gene. Germline V CDR1 and CDR2: MNHEY, SMNVEV (reference sequence). The CDR3 is 15 residues long. The CDR3 sequence: CASSFRQQGAGGYTF. CDR3 bases: TGTGCCAGCAGTTTCCGTCAACAGGGGGCAGGGGGCTACACCTTC.

This sequence joins TRBV29-1 and TRBJ2-2, with D hard to call. CDR1 is SQVTM and CDR2 is ANQGSEA in the germline V gene. This CDR3 region has 15 residues. The V end lost 5 bases, the J end lost 1 base, and 14 bases lay between the germline ends. The DNA for the CDR3 is TGCAGCGTTTATGTTCAGGAATTGAACACCGGGGAGCTGTTTTTT. Amino acids: CSVYVQELNTGELFF.

V is TRBV4-2 and J is TRBJ1-2; tentative D call: TRBD1 (6 bases). This CDR3 spans 15 amino acids. Germline assignment: CDR1 LGHNA and CDR2 YNFKEQ. V was trimmed by 0 bases and J by 4 bases, leaving 12 bases between them. CDR3 bases: TGTGCCAGCAGCCAAGACCTACAGGGCTCCTATGGCTACACCTTC. It yields the protein CASSQDLQGSYGYTF.

The chain carries TRBV3-1 (or the pseudogene TRBV3-2) and TRBJ2-1; the match to TRBD2 covers 13 bases. The junction had 6 bases not matched to a gene; V was cut back by 2 bases and J by 8 bases. Germline V gives CDR1 LGHDT, CDR2 YNNKEL (reference sequence). The CDR3 extends over 16 amino acids. In DNA, the CDR3 is TGTGCCAGCAGCCAACGGGCGGGACTAGCGGGGTATGAGCAGTTCTTC. It specifies CASSQRAGLAGYEQFF.

The rearrangement uses TRBV7-2 and TRBJ2-1; TRBD1 is a possible D gene (5 bases). Germline V CDR1 and CDR2: SGHTA, FQGNSA. Trimming pared 2 bases from V and 8 bases from J, leaving 10 bases between. CDR3 length: 13 residues. Here the CDR3 DNA reads TGTGCCAGCAGCTTACCACAGGTGGATGAGCAGTTCTTC. It yields the protein CASSLPQVDEQFF.

V is TRBV28 and J is TRBJ1-5, with D hard to call. In germline, CDR1 is MDHEN, CDR2 SYDVKM. The V gene lost 5 bases and the J gene lost 4 bases, with 18 bases spanning the gap. CDR3 length: 16 residues. For the CDR3, the DNA is TGTGCCAGCAGTCGAGTTATCGGGGTCGGAAATCAGCCCCAGCATTTT. Its translation is CASSRVIGVGNQPQHF.

The rearrangement joins TRBV9 to TRBJ1-2, with D possibly TRBD1 on 6 matching bases. Germline CDR1 and CDR2: SGDLS and YYNGEE. The CDR3 is made up of 15 amino acids. V lost 3 bases, J lost 7 bases, and 19 bases lay in between. CDR3 loop: CASSAPRVGASGYTF. CDR3 coding DNA: TGTGCCAGCAGCGCCCCACGTGTGGGGGCGAGTGGCTACACCTTC.

Turning to this clone: At one end the junction does not follow the germline gene, possibly because of a read error. The rearrangement uses TRBV7-7 and TRBJ2-7; D perhaps matches TRBD2 (5 bases). Per germline, CDR1 SSHAT and CDR2 FNYEAQ (reference sequence). This CDR3 contains 13 residues. The CDR3 DNA sequence: TGTGCTAGCAGCTTAAATTATCGGGGAGAGCAGTACTTC. This sequence encodes CASSLNYRGEQYF.

The rearrangement joins TRBV5-6 to TRBJ2-7, with unresolved D. This CDR3 region has 15 residues. The germline V gene has CDR1 SGHDT and CDR2 YYEEEE. V was trimmed by 2 bases and J by 3 bases, leaving 15 bases between them. The CDR3 DNA reads TGTGCCAGCAGCTTCCCCGAGGCGGCCCACTACGAGCAGTACTTC. It encodes CASSFPEAAHYEQYF.

This chain connects TRBV15 to TRBJ2-7; maybe TRBD2 (6 bases). The germline CDR1 and CDR2 sequences are LNHNV and YYDKDF (reference sequence). This CDR3 is 13 amino acids long. V was clipped by 1 base and J by 3 bases, with 7 bases between them. This CDR3 reads CATSRVGGYEQYF. The CDR3 DNA is TGTGCCACCAGCAGAGTCGGGGGCTACGAGCAGTACTTC.